Below are 24 T cell receptor beta chains sequenced from a single sample in a study of T-cell reconstitution after alpha-beta-depleted transplantation in children. The TCRbeta library was prepared with unique molecular identifiers. Each CDR3 protein gets one entry after TCRdb re-called the PCR reads with MiXCR. The top ten hold around 2.3% of the sample, which has about 500,000 distinct CDR3 sequences, 30% to 35% seen once. Sequencing was performed on PBMCs from the stem cell graft donor, taken from the stem cell graft. These TCRs come from a human donor who donated a stem cell graft to a child with aplastic anemia.

This clonotype was detected only a few times. V and J are TRBV6-5 and TRBJ1-3; TRBD1 aligns across 10 bases. Germline lookup yields CDR1 MNHEY and CDR2 SVGAGI. With V trimmed by 6 bases and J by 1 base, 6 bases remained unmatched. The CDR3 loop spans 16 amino acids. The CDR3 DNA reads as TGTGCCAGCAGCCTGGACAGGGGGGTTTCTGGAAACACCATATATTTT. This translates into CASSLDRGVSGNTIYF.

The sample holds a few counts of this clonotype. The rearrangement uses TRBV4-3 and TRBJ2-5; TRBD2 matches 8 bases. The CDR3 length is 17 residues. The ends lost 1 base at V and 4 bases at J; junction bases unmatched: 11. Germline-derived CDR1 and CDR2 are LGHNA and YSLEER. Written as DNA, the CDR3 is TGCGCCAGCAGCCAAGCGGGTAATAGCGGGAATCGAGAGACCCAGTACTTC. Residues: CASSQAGNSGNRETQYF.

Only a few counts were recorded for this clonotype. The rearrangement joins TRBV6-6 to TRBJ2-2; no firm D call. The CDR3 length is 13 residues. Trimming stripped 6 bases from V and 3 bases from J, with 8 bases between. The germline CDR1 and CDR2 sequences are MNHNY and SVGAGI (reference sequence). CDR3 DNA: TGTGCCAGCAGCATCCTTGACACCGGGGAGCTGTTTTTT. Protein: CASSILDTGELFF.

This chain connects TRBV12-3 or TRBV12-4 to TRBJ1-1, with no clear D. Trimming pared 5 bases from V and 6 bases from J, leaving 10 bases between. This CDR3 contains 12 residues. CDR3: CASSTRLAEAFF. As DNA, the CDR3 is TGTGCCAGCAGTACACGACTCGCTGAAGCTTTCTTT.

V gene TRBV2 combines with J gene TRBJ1-5, with D uncertain. The CDR3 is 14 amino acids. CDR1 is SNHLY, CDR2 FYNNEI, per germline. V lost 8 bases to trimming and J lost 2 bases, with 13 bases between them. The CDR3: CASDDEGGNQPQHF. DNA for the CDR3: TGTGCCAGCGATGATGAGGGCGGCAATCAGCCCCAGCATTTT. Full variable domain (remainder filled in from reference TRBV2 and TRBJ1-5): EPEVTQTPSHQVTQMGQEVILRCVPISNHLYFYWYRQILGQKVEFLVSFYNNEISEKSEIFDDQFSVERPDGSNFTLKIRSTKLEDSAMYFCASDDEGGNQPQHFGDGTRLSIL.

J is TRBJ1-5 and V is TRBV7-9, with D perhaps TRBD1 (6 bases). Trimming shortened V by 2 bases and J by 3 bases, and 14 bases separated the two germline ends. The CDR3 runs 16 residues. Per germline, CDR1 SEHNR and CDR2 FQNEAQ (reference sequence). Written as DNA, the CDR3 is TGTGCCAGCAGCTTATGGTCAGGGGAATTCAATCAGCCCCAGCATTTT. Amino acids: CASSLWSGEFNQPQHF. Using reference TRBV7-9 and TRBJ1-5 for the parts outside the CDR3, the full variable domain is DTGVSQNPRHKITKRGQNVTFRCDPISEHNRLYWYRQTLGQGPEFLTYFQNEAQLEKSRLLSDRFSAERPKGSFSTLEIQRTEQGDSAMYLCASSLWSGEFNQPQHFGDGTRLSIL.

This clonotype was recorded a few times. The chain joins TRBV5-1 to TRBJ2-2, with 7 bases that match TRBD2. J gave up 4 bases and V 9 bases, and 12 bases lay outside the gene matches. The CDR3 extends over 15 amino acids. Germline lookup yields CDR1 SGHRS and CDR2 YFSETQ. Here the CDR3 reads CATREVGGSTGELFF. CDR3 sequence (DNA): TGCGCCACCCGGGAGGTTGGCGGGAGCACCGGGGAGCTGTTTTTT. The whole variable domain, remainder taken from reference TRBV5-1 and TRBJ2-2, is KAGVTQTPRYLIKTRGQQVTLSCSPISGHRSVSWYQQTPGQGLQFLFEYFSETQRNKGNFPGRFSGRQFSNSRSEMNVSTLELGDSALYLCATREVGGSTGELFFGEGSRLTVL.

The V gene is TRBV27, the J gene TRBJ2-3; D perhaps matches TRBD2 (5 bases). Trimming left V 5 bases short and J 4 bases short, with 16 bases between. Germline CDR1 is MNHEY and CDR2 is SMNVEV (reference sequence). The CDR3 spans 15 residues. CDR3: CASSPAARVSDTQYF. CDR3 bases: TGTGCCAGCAGTCCAGCGGCTCGGGTGTCAGATACGCAGTATTTT.

This clonotype was picked up a small number of times. This chain uses TRBV12-3 or TRBV12-4 with TRBJ2-2; perhaps TRBD1 as D (5 bases). Trimming removed 10 bases from V and 7 bases from J, with 10 bases in between. This CDR3 is built from 11 residues. The CDR3 coding sequence is TGTGCCACGACAGCGTTCGGGGAGCTGTTTTTT. It codes for CATTAFGELFF.

The chain uses TRBV24-1 and TRBJ2-1; 11 bases map to TRBD1. Trimming removed 2 bases from V and 6 bases from J; junction bases left unmatched: 5. Germline CDR1 reads KGHDR; CDR2 reads SFDVKD. This CDR3 has 16 residues. CDR3 sequence reads: CATSDSGTGGFNEQFF. In DNA form, the CDR3 reads TGTGCCACCAGTGATTCCGGGACAGGGGGTTTCAATGAGCAGTTCTTC.

This clonotype was picked up a small number of times. The rearrangement links TRBV30 to TRBJ2-1; possible D gene TRBD1, 8 bases. Trimming cost V 1 base and J 7 bases, with 23 bases left between them. CDR1 GTSNPN and CDR2 SVGIG come from the germline V gene (reference sequence). The CDR3 spans 17 residues. CDR3 residues: CAWSDPGRTGRANEQFF. The CDR3, as DNA: TGTGCCTGGAGTGATCCGGGTAGGACAGGGAGGGCGAATGAGCAGTTCTTC. The full variable domain, with the rest looked up from reference TRBV30 and TRBJ2-1, is SQTIHQWPATLVQPVGSPLSLECTVEGTSNPNLYWYRQAAGRGLQLLFYSVGIGQISSEVPQNLSASRPQDRQFILSSKKLLLSDSGFYLCAWSDPGRTGRANEQFFGPGTRLTVL.

This chain links TRBV9 with TRBJ2-3; D might be TRBD2 (6 bases). The V end was cut by 5 bases, the J end by 5 bases, with 15 bases between. Germline V gene lookup returns CDR1 SGDLS and CDR2 YYNGEE. The CDR3 length is 14 residues. The CDR3 DNA sequence: TGTGCCAGCAGTTCCCGGGGAGCGGGAGATACGCAGTATTTT. It translates to CASSSRGAGDTQYF.

The chain joins TRBV18 to TRBJ2-1, with TRBD1 matching over 9 bases. CDR1 KGHSH and CDR2 LQKENI come from the germline V gene. There are 16 residues in the CDR3. Unmatched junction bases numbered 10, after V lost 6 bases and J lost 4 bases. The CDR3 here is CASSPTGQGGYNEQFF. CDR3 DNA: TGTGCCAGCTCGCCTACGGGACAGGGTGGTTACAATGAGCAGTTCTTC.

The chain is built from TRBV10-2 and TRBJ2-3; unclear D gene. CDR1 WSHSY and CDR2 SAAADI come from the germline V gene. V was cut by 4 bases and J by 6 bases, with 5 bases left in between. The CDR3 extends over 11 amino acids. In DNA form, the CDR3 reads TGCGCCAGCAGTGTTTCGGATACGCAGTATTTT. Translation gives CASSVSDTQYF.

In this sample, this clonotype turned up a few times. The chain uses TRBV29-1 and TRBJ1-2; 10 nucleotides match TRBD1. V dropped 5 bases and J dropped 8; count of bases not matched to a gene: 5. The germline CDR1 and CDR2 sequences are SQVTM and ANQGSEA. The CDR3 is made up of 12 amino acids. CDR3 nucleotide sequence: TGCAGCGTTCTGACAGGGGGCAGGGGCTACACCTTC. It translates to CSVLTGGRGYTF.

In this sample, this clonotype turned up a few times. The chain joins TRBV7-2 to TRBJ1-1, with D perhaps matching TRBD1 (5 bases). With 0 bases removed from V and 4 bases from J, the gap between germline ends came to 12 bases. The CDR3 is 15 amino acids. Germline lookup yields CDR1 SGHTA and CDR2 FQGNSA. CDR3 protein: CASSLAGGGSTEAFF. For the CDR3, the DNA is TGTGCCAGCAGCTTAGCGGGGGGTGGGAGCACTGAAGCTTTCTTT.

This clonotype occurred a few times. In nucleotides, the CDR3 is TGTGCCAGCAGCTTAGGAGGGTCGTCCCATTCACCCCTCCACTTT. It translates to CASSLGGSSHSPLHF. This sequence joins TRBV7-2 and TRBJ1-6, with D hard to call. V shed 1 base and J shed 8 bases, with 12 bases lying between them. The CDR3 extends over 15 amino acids. CDR1 is SGHTA and CDR2 is FQGNSA in the germline V gene.

CDR3 region: CASSGRLAIDTQYF. CDR3 nucleotide sequence: TGTGCCAGCAGCGGAAGACTAGCAATAGATACGCAGTATTTT. The chain is built from TRBV7-2 and TRBJ2-3, with 7 bases aligning to TRBD2. This CDR3 region has 14 residues. The germline gives CDR1 SGHTA, CDR2 FQGNSA. V dropped 5 bases and J dropped 5; count of bases not matched to a gene: 7.

In its sample, this clonotype was seen a few times. This chain connects TRBV7-2 to TRBJ2-6; 7 nucleotides line up with TRBD1. The CDR3 runs 15 residues. With V trimmed by 5 bases and J by 4 bases, 5 bases remained unmatched. The germline gives CDR1 SGHTA, CDR2 FQGNSA. In DNA, the CDR3 is TGTGCCAGCAGCATGACAGGGACCGGGGCCAACGTCCTGACTTTC. Its translation is CASSMTGTGANVLTF.

Only a few counts were recorded for this clonotype. V and J are TRBV29-1 and TRBJ2-2, with 10 bases identical to TRBD1. Trimming at V came to 7 bases and at J to 3 bases, leaving 5 bases not matched to a gene. This CDR3 contains 14 residues. Germline CDR1 is SQVTM and CDR2 is ANQGSEA. This CDR3 reads CSAGGQGHTGELFF. Written as DNA, the CDR3 is TGCAGCGCTGGGGGACAGGGGCACACCGGGGAGCTGTTTTTT.

This clonotype has a handful of counts. The DNA for the CDR3 is TGCAGCGTTGAATTCAGGAACACTGAAGCTTTCTTT. Protein: CSVEFRNTEAFF. The chain is built from TRBV29-1 and TRBJ1-1; D is uncertain. Germline CDR1 SQVTM, CDR2 ANQGSEA. Trimming took off 2 bases at V and 1 base at J, with 5 bases between the two ends. The length of the CDR3 is 12 residues.

The chain recombines TRBV4-3 with TRBJ2-3, with D perhaps matching TRBD2 (5 bases). V lost 3 bases, J lost 2 bases, and 21 bases lay in between. The CDR3 runs to 18 residues. CDR1 and CDR2 (germline): LGHNA, YSLEER. The CDR3 DNA sequence: TGCGCCAGCAGCCATCCCAAACGGGGTTCGCTGGACACAGATACGCAGTATTTT. Protein: CASSHPKRGSLDTDTQYF.

The chain couples TRBV7-2 to TRBJ1-2; D gene unclear. This CDR3 has 13 residues. CDR1 and CDR2 (germline): SGHTA, FQGNSA. V was trimmed by 5 bases and J by 6 bases, leaving 13 bases between them. The DNA for the CDR3 is TGTGCCAGCAGCCAAATCCGGAGGGATGGCTACACCTTC. As protein: CASSQIRRDGYTF.

About this clonotype: At one boundary the junction diverges from the germline segment, which might be a read error. The chain links TRBV4-3 to TRBJ1-2, with D perhaps TRBD1 (5 bases). CDR3 length: 14 residues. Looked up from germline, CDR1 is LGHNA and CDR2 is YSLEER. DNA of the CDR3: TGCGCCAGCAGCCACGCAGGGACCGGCTATGGCCACACCTTC. Encoded protein: CASSHAGTGYGHTF.